Given below is one T cell receptor beta chain in context. Its antigen remains undetermined. This likely comes from a read error, as the CDR3 has no conserved phenylalanine or tryptophan at its end. The CDR3 region is 12 residues in length, termini included. The entry retains the CDR3 DNA only, 36 bases that are in frame from base 1. V loses 7 bases of germline sequence and J loses 7 bases, and the interval between the two ends is 10 bases. CDR1 and CDR2, per the germline V gene, are SGHNT and YENEEA. The patients picked for sequencing were ones in whom flow cytometry had shown an expansion of CD8+CD57+ cells. Severe acquired aplastic anemia was diagnosed in all patients according to International Study of Aplastic Anemia and Agranulocytosis and Camitta criteria. No therapy had been received by the patients at the time of blood sampling. TCR repertoires of sorted CD4+ and CD8+ blood T cells from severe aplastic anemia patients and healthy subjects were deep-sequenced in the study. In the USA, patient enrollment took place under clinicaltrials.gov protocols 00001620, 01623167, 00001397, 00071045, 00081523 and 00961064. Ficoll-Paque density gradient centrifugation was used to isolate peripheral blood mononuclear cells. CD4+ and CD8+ T cells were sorted by FACS or magnetic beads before DNA extraction.

Profiling of TCR beta VDJ combinations and CDR3 sequences used genomic DNA as the template. An Illumina HiSeq 2000 was used for TCR repertoire sequencing. For the original study's pipeline: Repertoires were assessed using TRBV/TRBJ rearrangement plots, CDR3 size and DJ length profiles, and Simpson's diversity index. The most abundant DNA sequence in the deep sequencing data was taken as the immunodominant clone. CDR3 amino acid sequences were checked for sharing between subjects and were compared against published repertoires and the VDJdb database. TCRdb applied fastp at Q25 and MiXCR to the public reads, then kept only in-frame beta chains. Rows merge per CDR3 protein into single entries with the most common DNA and genes. These V and J calls rely on TCRdb rather than the paper's analysis. The sample profile shows a few hundred thousand distinct CDR3 sequences; approximately 33% of them were found once. The top ten constitute under 0.95% of the sample.

The sample originates from a study of CD8+CD57+ T cells in acquired aplastic anemia (dated 2018 in TCRdb). For the wider study: Extracted DNA from sorted CD4+ and CD8+ cells averaged approximately 3 ug, ranging from roughly 0.17 to 30 ug. CD8+CD57+ expansion was defined as frequency above the mean frequency observed in healthy subjects.

Overall study outcomes, separate from this receptor: Patients and healthy controls showed no significant difference in CD8+ Simpson's diversity (P=0.060). Although some 28 CD8+ CDR3 sequences were shared by patients and controls, these sequences appeared highly expressed in patients and within the immunodominant clones of patients.

The sequence came from a human donor with aplastic anemia. The chain couples TRBV11-3 to TRBJ2-2; no D gene call is confident. The specimen sequenced was sorted CD4+, CD8+, or CD8+CD57+ T cells (not recorded which) from PBMCs. The DNA sequence is TGTGCCAGCAATAGGGTTGTCGGGGAGCTGTTTTTA. This encodes CASNRVVGELFL.